This paragraph reports one TCR beta chain. The V and J ends lost 4 bases and 4 bases, in that order; junction bases with no gene match: 5. The CDR3 loop spans 15 amino acids. CDR1 is SGHRS and CDR2 is YFSETQ in the germline V gene. This entry comes from a study of blood T cell repertoires in COVID-19. Study-wide background: Specimens from acute and convalescent COVID-19 originated in the United States, Italy and Spain. PBMCs, B-cell-depleted T cells, or T cells were the source of the cDNA or gDNA that made up the material.

Authors' data handling: It was from reference gene primer amplification that nucleated cell counts were estimated. Here immunoSEQ multiplex PCR was the method, and the copy in TCRdb shows in-frame clones only, minus some. The V and J calls and clone size come from that table; D and trimming were worked out from the DNA. The sample has under 80,000 clones, 75% to 90% seen once; the top ten hold roughly 12%. This receptor was taken from a human donor in a cohort sampled during active COVID-19. V and J are TRBV5-1 and TRBJ2-6, with 7 bases aligning to TRBD1. The sample taken for sequencing was peripheral blood. The CDR3 DNA follows: TGCGCCAGCAGCCCCACAGGGGAAGGGGCCAACGTCCTGACTTTC. Residues: CASSPTGEGANVLTF.